This TCR beta chain was retrieved from a study of cytomegalovirus exposure and HLA in healthy donors. Study context: HLA-typed donors contributed around 85 million unique TCRs, which were held in an early data release.

The PCR contained 60 Vbeta and 13 Jbeta primers. This table comes from immunoSEQ multiplex PCR, and its TCRdb copy is limited to in-frame clones, with some not included. This sample has 120,000 or so clones, with 80% to 90% found just once. Study-level findings and limits: For most TCR sequences rarity was the rule, although some public TCRs occurred in many donors.

Donors consisted of healthy bone marrow donors. The CDR3 is made up of 14 amino acids. With V trimmed by 4 bases and J by 0 bases, 1 base remained unmatched. Germline V CDR1 and CDR2: SQVTM, ANQGSEA. Comments on this clone: Its antigen is as yet unknown.

This sequence joins TRBV29-1 and TRBJ2-3; TRBD2 matches 10 bases. Sequencing used PBMCs. The sequence was collected from a male donor in good health and CMV-seropositive. The CDR3: CSVGTSGSTDTQYF. The CDR3 DNA follows: TGCAGCGTTGGGACTAGCGGAAGCACAGATACGCAGTATTTT.